Listed here are 29 T cell receptor beta chains from one sample, sequenced in a study of cytomegalovirus exposure and HLA in healthy donors. The PCR ran on 60 Vbeta and 13 Jbeta primers. The protocol was immunoSEQ multiplex PCR, while the TCRdb copy is restricted to in-frame clones and leaves out a portion. The repertoire holds 300,000 or so clones, with approximately 84% as singletons. Sequencing was carried out using PBMCs. The receptor set was obtained from a woman in her 40s in good health and CMV-seropositive.

The chain has TRBV7-3 and TRBJ2-1, with TRBD2 matching over 11 bases. Germline lookup yields CDR1 SGHTA and CDR2 FQGTGA. This CDR3 contains 15 residues. The trim removed 2 bases at V and 7 bases at J, leaving 4 bases unmatched. The CDR3 is CASSLGLAGGNEQFF. CDR3 sequence (DNA): TGTGCCAGCAGCTTAGGCCTAGCGGGAGGAAATGAGCAGTTCTTC.

On this clone itself: The same CDR3 is also encoded by other DNA sequences in this sample. This chain joins TRBV30 and TRBJ2-3; a weak D match, TRBD2 (5 bases). The germline V and J ends were trimmed by 4 bases and 2 bases, with 10 bases remaining between them. Germline V gene sequence: CDR1 GTSNPN, CDR2 SVGIG (reference sequence). This CDR3 is built from 13 residues. CDR3 sequence (DNA): TGTGCCTGGACGATCGGGGTCACAGATACGCAGTATTTT. Translation: CAWTIGVTDTQYF.

V usage is TRBV6-5 and J usage is TRBJ1-6; 8 bases map to TRBD1. V lost 0 bases and J lost 14; bases outside the gene matches: 9. This CDR3 is built from 15 residues. Per the germline V gene, CDR1 is MNHEY and CDR2 is SVGAGI. The CDR3 region has the DNA TGTGCCAGCAGTTACTCGGGGCAGGGGGCCAACACCCTCCACTTT. Translating it yields CASSYSGQGANTLHF.

CDR3 DNA sequence: TGTGCCAGCAGTTACTTTGGGGGAGGGACCACAGATACGCAGTATTTT. It codes for CASSYFGGGTTDTQYF. The rearrangement links TRBV6-5 to TRBJ2-3; 7 bases agree with TRBD2. Germline CDR1 is MNHEY and CDR2 is SVGAGI. The length of the CDR3 is 16 residues. J was trimmed by 2 bases and V by 1 base; bases with no gene match: 6.

The chain carries TRBV11-3 and TRBJ2-1; possibly TRBD2 for D (5 bases). The CDR3 length is 12 residues. Germline CDR1 reads SGHNT; CDR2 reads YENEEA. The V and J ends lost 0 bases and 12 bases respectively, with 9 bases between them. CDR3 residues: CASSLDRGSQFF. The DNA for the CDR3 is TGTGCCAGCAGCTTAGATCGGGGATCGCAGTTCTTC.

This sequence joins TRBV7-3 and TRBJ2-3; 7 bases map to TRBD2. The CDR3 has 14 amino acids. V gave up 5 bases and J gave up 2 bases; unmatched junction bases: 4. Germline CDR1 SGHTA, CDR2 FQGTGA. The CDR3, as DNA: TGTGCCAGCAGCCCAGCGGGATACACAGATACGCAGTATTTT. Protein sequence: CASSPAGYTDTQYF. Looking up the rest from reference TRBV7-3 and TRBJ2-3 gives the full variable domain: GAGVSQTPSNKVTEKGKYVELRCDPISGHTALYWYRQSLGQGPEFLIYFQGTGAADDSGLPNDRFFAVRPEGSVSTLKIQRTERGDSAVYLCASSPAGYTDTQYFGPGTRLTVL.

In this sample, this clone turned up once. The germline gene is not matched at one end of the junction; a read error may be the cause. The chain joins TRBV7-9 to TRBJ2-3, with TRBD2 matching 13 bases. There are 16 residues in the CDR3. Per germline, CDR1 SEHNR and CDR2 FQNEAQ (reference sequence). In DNA, the CDR3 is TGTTCCAGCAGTCTGACTAGCGGGAGGAGCACAGATACGCAGTATTTT. Encoded protein: CSSSLTSGRSTDTQYF.

V usage is TRBV9 and J usage is TRBJ1-2, with D unresolved. V lost 1 base and J lost 9, with 13 bases in between. This CDR3 is built from 13 residues. Germline CDR1 SGDLS, CDR2 YYNGEE. The CDR3 DNA follows: TGTGCCAGCAGCGTAAGCGGAAGTTGGAGCTACACCTTC. This sequence encodes CASSVSGSWSYTF.

The V call is TRBV5-1, the J call TRBJ2-3; D is unclear. The CDR3 extends over 15 amino acids. Per the germline V gene, CDR1 is SGHRS and CDR2 is YFSETQ. The V end was cut by 0 bases, the J end by 0 bases, with 8 bases between. CDR3: CASSLVAASTDTQYF. The CDR3 nucleotides read TGCGCCAGCAGCTTGGTTGCGGCTAGCACAGATACGCAGTATTTT. Variable domain in full (rest from reference TRBV5-1 and TRBJ2-3): KAGVTQTPRYLIKTRGQQVTLSCSPISGHRSVSWYQQTPGQGLQFLFEYFSETQRNKGNFPGRFSGRQFSNSRSEMNVSTLELGDSALYLCASSLVAASTDTQYFGPGTRLTVL.

This sequence joins TRBV19 and TRBJ1-5; 7 bases map to TRBD1. V shed 3 bases and J 0 bases; nucleotides not matched to a gene: 20. The CDR3 is 21 residues long. Per germline, CDR1 LNHDA and CDR2 SQIVND (reference sequence). In DNA form, the CDR3 reads TGTGCCAGTAGTATTTTCCCCGGGACAGAATCCGTTGCCGATAGCAATCAGCCCCAGCATTTT. It specifies CASSIFPGTESVADSNQPQHF.

This clone was observed a single time. This sequence joins TRBV2 and TRBJ2-1; D uncertain. Trimming cost V 8 bases and J 0 bases, with 11 bases left between them. This CDR3 has 14 amino acids. Germline V gene data show CDR1 as SNHLY and CDR2 as FYNNEI. CDR3 in DNA: TGTGCCAGCTCCGACTCGAGCTCCTACAATGAGCAGTTCTTC. This sequence encodes CASSDSSSYNEQFF.

The gene calls are TRBV6-1 and TRBJ1-2, with 7 bases aligning to TRBD1. This CDR3 is 15 amino acids long. The germline gives CDR1 MNHNS, CDR2 SASEGT. V was clipped by 4 bases and J by 3 bases; unmatched bases: 8. The CDR3 reads CASSGRQGSDYGYTF. The DNA for the CDR3 is TGTGCCAGCAGTGGACGACAGGGTTCGGACTATGGCTACACCTTC.

The CDR3, as DNA: TGTGCCAGCAGTGGACAGGAAACCTACGAGCAGTACTTC. Protein sequence: CASSGQETYEQYF. The chain couples TRBV28 to TRBJ2-7, with 7 nucleotides matching TRBD1. CDR1 MDHEN and CDR2 SYDVKM come from the germline V gene. Trimming at V came to 5 bases and at J to 2 bases, leaving 3 bases not matched to a gene. This CDR3 region has 13 residues.

The rearrangement joins TRBV29-1 to TRBJ1-1, with D maybe TRBD1 (6 bases). Germline V gives CDR1 SQVTM, CDR2 ANQGSEA. The V gene lost 6 bases and the J gene lost 0 bases, with 11 bases spanning the gap. CDR3 length: 13 amino acids. Written as DNA, the CDR3 is TGCAGCGTAGCACAGGGCCTGAACACTGAAGCTTTCTTT. Its protein is CSVAQGLNTEAFF.

J is TRBJ1-2 and V is TRBV19, with D unresolved. There are 12 residues in the CDR3. Germline V gene data show CDR1 as LNHDA and CDR2 as SQIVND (reference sequence). The V end lost 5 bases, the J end lost 7 bases, and 11 bases lay between the germline ends. The CDR3 DNA is TGTGCCAGTAGTCCCCGCGCCGGTGGCTACACCTTC. It specifies CASSPRAGGYTF.

The chain is built from TRBV7-2 and TRBJ2-5; 12 positions match TRBD2. The germline V gene encodes CDR1 SGHTA and CDR2 FQGNSA. The CDR3 length is 15 residues. J lost 5 bases, V lost 5 bases, and 6 bases had no gene match. The CDR3 reads CASSTRLAGVETQYF. The CDR3 region has the DNA TGTGCCAGCAGCACTCGACTAGCGGGAGTGGAGACCCAGTACTTC.

This clone was seen a handful of times. The chain links TRBV7-2 to TRBJ2-5, with 10 bases identical to TRBD2. This CDR3 spans 15 amino acids. The V gene's germline CDR1 is SGHTA and CDR2 FQGNSA. V gave up 8 bases and J gave up 5 bases; unmatched junction bases: 11. The CDR3 nucleotides read TGTGCCAGCCTGGGGAGGGCTAGCGGGAGTGAGACCCAGTACTTC. Protein product: CASLGRASGSETQYF.

Worth noting for this clone: One end of the junction varies from germline; a read error may be responsible. The chain employs TRBV11-2 and TRBJ2-1, with 9 bases matching TRBD2. Germline CDR1 SGHAT, CDR2 FQNNGV. The CDR3 is 18 residues long. As DNA, the CDR3 is TGTGCCAGCAGATTAGCAGGGACGGGTGCGGGAGGGAGGAATGAGCAGTTCTTC. This codes for CASRLAGTGAGGRNEQFF.

This clone was observed once. The chain is built from TRBV5-1 and TRBJ2-3; 12 nucleotides line up with TRBD2. Germline lookup yields CDR1 SGHRS and CDR2 YFSETQ. V shed 2 bases, J shed 0 bases, and the junction held 7 bases outside the gene matches. The CDR3 loop spans 18 amino acids. Here the CDR3 reads CASSFGFGTSGSTDTQYF. CDR3 DNA sequence: TGCGCCAGCAGCTTTGGGTTTGGGACTAGCGGGAGCACAGATACGCAGTATTTT.

This chain uses TRBV6-5 with TRBJ2-7, with TRBD2 identical over 8 bases. V gave up 4 bases and J gave up 4 bases; unmatched junction bases: 6. Germline values: CDR1 MNHEY, CDR2 SVGAGI. This CDR3 has 14 amino acids. The CDR3 loop reads CASSWASGSYEQYF. The CDR3, as DNA: TGTGCCAGCAGTTGGGCTAGCGGGTCGTACGAGCAGTACTTC.

The V gene is TRBV27, the J gene TRBJ2-1, with TRBD2 identical over 8 bases. J gave up 8 bases and V 5 bases, and 14 bases lay outside the gene matches. The CDR3 runs 16 residues. CDR1 MNHEY and CDR2 SMNVEV come from the germline V gene (reference sequence). The CDR3 loop reads CASSRDGTRGLYEQFF. CDR3 bases: TGTGCCAGCAGTCGGGACGGGACTAGAGGTTTGTATGAGCAGTTCTTC.

This clone was picked up a small number of times. The chain carries TRBV6-1 and TRBJ2-3; the match to TRBD1 covers 9 bases. The CDR3 is made up of 14 amino acids. The J segment lost 4 bases and the V segment lost 6 bases, leaving 5 bases of the junction unmatched. Germline CDR1 MNHNS, CDR2 SASEGT. Here the CDR3 reads CASSPDRGADTQYF. CDR3 in DNA: TGTGCCAGCAGCCCGGACAGGGGTGCAGATACGCAGTATTTT.

The genes are TRBV11-3 and TRBJ1-2, with a weak D call TRBD1 (6 bases). CDR1 SGHNT and CDR2 YENEEA come from the germline V gene. V was cut by 5 bases and J by 4 bases, with 14 bases left in between. The CDR3 is made up of 14 amino acids. The CDR3 DNA sequence: TGTGCCAGCAGCCGAACTGGACAGACCTATGGCTACACCTTC. This encodes CASSRTGQTYGYTF.

V gene TRBV6-5 combines with J gene TRBJ1-2; 9 positions match TRBD1. There are 15 residues in the CDR3. Trimming cost V 2 bases and J 2 bases; bases outside gene matches: 3. Germline V lookup: CDR1 MNHEY, CDR2 SVGAGI. The DNA for the CDR3 is TGTGCCAGCAGTTACAAGGGACAGGGAAACTATGGCTACACCTTC. Encoded protein: CASSYKGQGNYGYTF.

The CDR3 DNA reads TGTGCCAGTACGGAGGGACGGAGCTCCTATAATTCACCCCTCCACTTT. Its translation: CASTEGRSSYNSPLHF. V is TRBV19 and J is TRBJ1-6; TRBD1 might be the D (5 bases). V dropped 7 bases and J dropped 0 bases, with 13 bases sitting between them. From germline, CDR1 is LNHDA and CDR2 SQIVND (reference sequence). There are 16 residues in the CDR3.

This rearrangement joins TRBV5-1 to TRBJ2-5; D may be TRBD1 (5 bases). The CDR3 length is 16 residues. Germline V gene data show CDR1 as SGHRS and CDR2 as YFSETQ. V lost 0 bases and J lost 0, with 12 bases in between. CDR3 residues: CASSLAAQAYQETQYF. DNA of the CDR3: TGCGCCAGCAGCTTGGCCGCACAGGCGTACCAAGAGACCCAGTACTTC.

The V call is TRBV10-3, the J call TRBJ2-7; 12 nucleotides align to TRBD2. The CDR3 contains 14 residues. J gave up 6 bases and V 4 bases, and 4 bases lay outside the gene matches. Germline V CDR1 and CDR2: ENHRY, SYGVKD. CDR3 region: CAISGTSGVGEQYF. The DNA of the CDR3 is TGTGCCATCAGTGGGACTAGCGGGGTAGGCGAGCAGTACTTC.

The chain is built from TRBV9 and TRBJ2-3, with D perhaps matching TRBD2 (5 bases). The CDR3 has 17 residues. Germline CDR1 is SGDLS and CDR2 is YYNGEE. V lost 6 bases and J 3 bases, leaving 23 bases between the germline ends. CDR3 in amino acids: CASTQSEEGFVTDTQYF. Written as DNA, the CDR3 is TGTGCCAGCACCCAGTCGGAGGAAGGGTTTGTAACAGATACGCAGTATTTT.

The gene calls are TRBV2 and TRBJ2-7, with D possibly being TRBD1 (5 bases). V gave up 6 bases and J gave up 2 bases, with 8 bases separating them. CDR3 length: 12 amino acids. Germline V CDR1 and CDR2: SNHLY, FYNNEI. CDR3 loop: CASRTDPYEQYF. CDR3 sequence (DNA): TGTGCCAGCAGGACAGATCCCTACGAGCAGTACTTC.